Listed below are T cell receptor beta chains from one sample, sequenced in a study of tumor-infiltrating lymphocytes in primary liver carcinoma. TCRdb re-called the multiplex PCR reads with MiXCR, one entry per CDR3 protein. The sample consists of nearly 200,000 distinct CDR3 sequences, less than 65% of them appearing once. Sequenced sample: peripheral blood. These receptors all stem from a woman in her sixties or seventies with primary liver carcinoma and hepatitis B virus infection. The CDR3 runs from the conserved cysteine through the conserved F or W. A D gene is named only where the DNA matches it firmly. Expanded clones get a size class; other rows say once, few or many, or leave the size out.

TRBV20-1	TRBJ1-2	.	.	CSAREGFGYTF	TGCAGTGCTAGAGAAGGGTTTGGCTACACCTTC
TRBV28	TRBJ2-3	.	.	CASSFPRQDTDTQYF	TGTGCCAGCAGTTTCCCACGACAGGACACAGATACGCAGTATTTT
TRBV11-3	TRBJ2-5	.	.	CASSSPSLHQETQYF	TGTGCCAGCAGCTCCCCTTCCTTACACCAAGAGACCCAGTACTTC
TRBV6-5	TRBJ1-2	.	many	CASSYSPNLFPWGPAF	TGTGCCAGCAGTTACTCCCCTAACCTCTTCCCCTGGGGCCCAGCCTTC
TRBV5-1	TRBJ2-2	TRBD2	.	CASSKGLAPGELFF	TGCGCCAGCAGCAAGGGACTAGCGCCCGGGGAGCTGTTTTTT
TRBV11-2	TRBJ2-5	.	.	CASSLDRETRYF	TGTGCCAGCAGCTTAGATAGGGAGACTCGGTACTTC
TRBV12-3/TRBV12-4	TRBJ1-6	.	few	CASSPRGSSSYNSPLHF	TGTGCCAGCAGTCCCAGGGGTTCTAGCTCCTATAATTCACCCCTCCACTTT
TRBV10-1	TRBJ1-5	TRBD1	.	CANSGQVIFRSNQPQHF	TGCGCCAACTCGGGACAGGTAATCTTTAGGAGCAATCAGCCCCAGCATTTT
TRBV12-5	TRBJ2-3	TRBD1	many	CASGMDRRPDTQYF	TGTGCTAGTGGTATGGACAGGCGGCCAGATACGCAGTATTTT
TRBV11-2	TRBJ1-2	.	once	CVGSPGHGYTF	TGTGTCGGCAGCCCCGGTCATGGCTACACCTTC
TRBV5-1	TRBJ2-2	TRBD2	once	CARTWARTSTTGELFF	TGCGCCAGGACCTGGGCCAGGACTAGTACGACCGGGGAGCTGTTTTTT
TRBV29-1	TRBJ1-3	.	.	CSVSTFLSGNTIYF	TGCAGCGTTTCCACTTTCCTCTCTGGAAACACCATATATTTT
TRBV4-2	TRBJ2-3	TRBD2	.	CASSQGLALSNTQYF	TGTGCCAGCAGCCAAGGACTAGCGCTGTCAAATACGCAGTATTTT
TRBV29-1	TRBJ2-7	TRBD1	.	CSVQTGTYEQYF	TGCAGCGTTCAGACAGGGACCTACGAGCAGTACTTC
TRBV6-5	TRBJ2-3	TRBD2	.	CACSYTGTSGSTDTQYF	TGTGCCTGCAGTTACACCGGGACTAGCGGGAGCACAGATACGCAGTACTTT
TRBV5-1	TRBJ2-3	.	.	CASNSGPGSDTQYF	TGCGCCAGCAACTCGGGGCCAGGGTCAGATACGCAGTATTTT
TRBV11-1	TRBJ1-6	.	.	CASNRLGGPPLHF	TGTGCCAGCAACCGACTTGGGGGTCCACCCCTCCACTTT
TRBV4-1	TRBJ1-5	.	.	CPSSQMGGKSNQPQHF	TGCCCCAGCAGCCAAATGGGGGGGAAGTCCAATCAGCCCCAGCATTTT
TRBV6-1	TRBJ1-1	.	.	CASRSYQQGNTETFF	TGTGCCAGCAGATCCTATCAACAGGGAAACACTGAAACTTTCTTT
TRBV29-1	TRBJ2-7	.	.	CSVDGQGAYEQYF	TGCAGCGTTGATGGGCAGGGAGCCTACGAGCAGTACTTC
TRBV20-1	TRBJ2-5	.	.	CSARDGTAGGKTQYF	TGCAGTGCTAGAGATGGGACAGCCGGCGGGAAGACCCAGTACTTC
TRBV7-9	TRBJ2-3	.	.	CASTPRDTQYF	TGTGCCAGCACCCCCAGGGACACGCAGTATTTT
TRBV25-1	TRBJ1-5	TRBD1	few	CASSKTGGGQPQHF	TGTGCCAGCAGTAAAACAGGGGGCGGTCAGCCCCAGCATTTT
TRBV6-5	TRBJ1-5	.	many	CASSYSRPGGGQPQHF	TGTGCCAGCAGTTACTCTCGCCCCGGCGGGGGTCAGCCCCAGCATTTT
TRBV5-1	TRBJ1-1	.	.	CASSLDVRLEPFF	TGCGCCAGCAGCTTGGATGTCAGGCTTGAACCTTTCTTT
TRBV11-2	TRBJ2-2	.	.	CASSFVRTGELFF	TGTGCCAGCAGCTTTGTCAGGACCGGGGAGCTGTTTTTT
TRBV4-1	TRBJ2-2	.	.	CASSQDYQGTNTGELSF	TGCGCCAGCAGCCAAGATTACCAGGGGACTAACACCGGGGAGCTGTCTTTT
TRBV10-2	TRBJ1-6	TRBD1	.	CASRSGQGNSPLHF	TGCGCCAGCAGATCTGGACAGGGTAATTCACCCCTCCACTTT